The rows below give T cell receptor beta chains drawn from one sample of a study of blood T cell repertoires in COVID-19. Produced via immunoSEQ multiplex PCR; TCRdb's table is partial and in-frame only. This sample has 120,000 or so clones, with roughly 80% found just once. The sample comprised peripheral blood. Receptors originate from a man aged 65 to 79 with acute or convalescent COVID-19. CDR3s include the opening cysteine and the closing phenylalanine or tryptophan. The order of the fields is clone size, J gene, D gene, V gene, CDR3 protein, CDR3 DNA. D genes are given only for firm matches. Rows give clone size only sometimes, using once, few, many, or a class for an expanded clone.

clone_size: NA
j_call: TRBJ2-3
d_call: NA
v_call: TRBV3-1/TRBV3-2
cdr3_aa: CASSQLSGDTQYF
cdr3_nt: TGTGCCAGCAGCCAACTTAGCGGTGATACGCAGTATTTT

clone_size: NA
j_call: TRBJ1-1
d_call: NA
v_call: TRBV29-1
cdr3_aa: CSVQTGTSQAFF
cdr3_nt: TGCAGCGTCCAGACCGGGACAAGTCAAGCTTTCTTT

clone_size: NA
j_call: TRBJ2-3
d_call: NA
v_call: TRBV30
cdr3_aa: CAWSTVSDTQYF
cdr3_nt: TGTGCCTGGAGTACGGTTTCAGATACGCAGTATTTT

clone_size: few
j_call: TRBJ1-2
d_call: TRBD1
v_call: TRBV5-4
cdr3_aa: CASSLDVGQVYGYTF
cdr3_nt: TGTGCCAGCAGCTTGGATGTGGGACAGGTTTATGGCTACACCTTC

clone_size: NA
j_call: TRBJ1-1
d_call: TRBD1
v_call: TRBV5-1
cdr3_aa: CASRTGQGPTEAFF
cdr3_nt: TGCGCCAGCAGGACTGGACAGGGGCCCACTGAAGCTTTCTTT

clone_size: NA
j_call: TRBJ2-4
d_call: TRBD1
v_call: TRBV2
cdr3_aa: CASSEDRVGKNIQYF
cdr3_nt: TGTGCCAGCAGCGAGGACAGGGTCGGCAAAAACATTCAGTACTTC

clone_size: NA
j_call: TRBJ2-5
d_call: TRBD2
v_call: TRBV2
cdr3_aa: CASSEARTSGETQYF
cdr3_nt: TGTGCCAGCAGTGAAGCGAGGACTAGCGGGGAGACCCAGTACTTC

clone_size: NA
j_call: TRBJ1-4
d_call: NA
v_call: TRBV3-1/TRBV3-2
cdr3_aa: CASSQGSTTEKLFF
cdr3_nt: TGTGCCAGCAGCCAAGGGTCCACAACTGAAAAACTGTTTTTT

clone_size: NA
j_call: TRBJ1-1
d_call: NA
v_call: TRBV20-1
cdr3_aa: CSASHPVNTEAFF
cdr3_nt: TGCAGTGCTAGTCATCCGGTGAACACTGAAGCTTTCTTT

clone_size: NA
j_call: TRBJ2-2
d_call: TRBD1
v_call: TRBV18
cdr3_aa: CASSPPNQGQVNTGELFF
cdr3_nt: TGTGCCAGCTCACCACCGAATCAGGGACAGGTGAACACCGGGGAGCTGTTTTTT

clone_size: NA
j_call: TRBJ1-4
d_call: NA
v_call: TRBV29-1
cdr3_aa: CSVTGEYEKLFF
cdr3_nt: TGCAGCGTGACAGGCGAATATGAAAAACTGTTTTTT

clone_size: NA
j_call: TRBJ1-2
d_call: NA
v_call: TRBV6-5
cdr3_aa: CASSYGGGGSRGYTF
cdr3_nt: TGTGCCAGCAGTTACGGGGGCGGCGGGTCTCGGGGCTACACCTTC

clone_size: NA
j_call: TRBJ2-5
d_call: TRBD2
v_call: TRBV9
cdr3_aa: CASSLQGVAGGHLQETQYF
cdr3_nt: TGTGCCAGCAGCCTCCAGGGGGTAGCGGGGGGCCACCTCCAAGAGACCCAGTACTTC

clone_size: few
j_call: TRBJ1-5
d_call: NA
v_call: TRBV2
cdr3_aa: CASQDSDNQPQHF
cdr3_nt: TGTGCCAGCCAGGACAGTGACAATCAGCCCCAGCATTTT